This TCR beta chain was profiled in a study of beta chain features in type 1 diabetes. Study findings and constraints: Any HLA effect on TCRB rearrangement was left unresolved by small sub-analyses. Junctions at VDJ sites from type 1 diabetes patients had fewer insertions and more deletions. Within the patient group, naive, central memory and Treg TCRB repertoires appeared more similar to each other than within healthy donors.

Every isolated RNA sample was fully reverse transcribed, so sequencing captured expressed TCRB transcripts. Reads from naive, central memory and regulatory T cell samples averaged about 3.8 million. The assay was immunoSEQ multiplex PCR, and TCRdb's table has in-frame clones only and misses some. In the table there are 810,000 or so clones, about a sixth of which are singletons. Worth noting for this clone: What it binds is not known.

The germline gives CDR1 MNHEY, CDR2 SVGAGI. The CDR3 totals 13 residues. The germline V and J ends were trimmed by 10 bases and 3 bases, with 12 bases remaining between them. The chain couples TRBV6-5 to TRBJ1-4; a possible D gene is TRBD1 (5 bases). Sequenced material: naive CD4+ T cells from blood. The TCR comes from a woman aged 18-29 years in good health. The CDR3 is CATKGSPNEKLFF. The CDR3 nucleotides are TGTGCCACCAAGGGGTCCCCTAATGAAAAACTGTTTTTT.